Sequencing of this T cell receptor (beta chain) was carried out in a study of blood T cell repertoires in COVID-19. Background on the study: Samples taken during acute and convalescent COVID-19 were collected in the United States, Italy and Spain.

This CDR3 spans 13 amino acids. Germline assignment: CDR1 SGHNT and CDR2 YYREEE (reference sequence). With 3 bases removed from V and 5 bases from J, the gap between germline ends came to 9 bases. Recruitment covered about two dozen US areas and drew participants whose ages spanned roughly 18 to 100 years. Clones were sequenced by immunoSEQ multiplex PCR, and TCRdb holds only the in-frame ones, with some missing. This table has 250,000 to 400,000 clones, around nine tenths appearing once. The chain carries TRBV5-4 and TRBJ2-1; possibly TRBD1 for D (5 bases). This receptor was identified in a man aged 60 to 75 who had recovered from COVID-19. Sequencing was carried out using PBMCs or T cells enriched from blood (not recorded which). The CDR3 sequence is CASSSGQDNEQFF. For the CDR3, the DNA is TGTGCCAGCAGCTCCGGACAAGACAATGAGCAGTTCTTC. The full variable domain, rest sourced from reference TRBV5-4 and TRBJ2-1, is ETGVTQSPTHLIKTRGQQVTLRCSSQSGHNTVSWYQQALGQGPQFIFQYYREEENGRGNFPPRFSGLQFPNYSSELNVNALELDDSALYLCASSSGQDNEQFFGPGTRLTVL.